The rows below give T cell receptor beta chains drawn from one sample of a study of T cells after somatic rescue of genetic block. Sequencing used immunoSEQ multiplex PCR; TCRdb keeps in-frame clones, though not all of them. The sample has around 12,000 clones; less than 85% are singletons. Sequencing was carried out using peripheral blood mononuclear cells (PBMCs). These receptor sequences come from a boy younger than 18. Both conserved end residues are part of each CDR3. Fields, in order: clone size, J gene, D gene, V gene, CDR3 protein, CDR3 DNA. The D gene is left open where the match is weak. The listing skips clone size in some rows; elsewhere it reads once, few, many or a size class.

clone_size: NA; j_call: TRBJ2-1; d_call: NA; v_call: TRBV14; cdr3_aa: CASSQDPTLRGNEQFF; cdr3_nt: TGTGCCAGCAGCCAAGATCCCACCCTAAGGGGCAATGAGCAGTTCTTC
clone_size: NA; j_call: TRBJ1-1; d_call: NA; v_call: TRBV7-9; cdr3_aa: CASSSNTEAFF; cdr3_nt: TGTGCCAGCAGCTCGAACACTGAAGCTTTCTTT
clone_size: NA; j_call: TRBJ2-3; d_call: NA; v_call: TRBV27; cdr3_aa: CASSLEVPDTQYF; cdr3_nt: TGTGCCAGCAGTTTAGAAGTCCCAGATACGCAGTATTTT
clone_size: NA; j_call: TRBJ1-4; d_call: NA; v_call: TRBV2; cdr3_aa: CASSEESGALEKLFF; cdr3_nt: TGTGCCAGCAGTGAAGAGTCAGGGGCTCTTGAAAAACTGTTTTTT
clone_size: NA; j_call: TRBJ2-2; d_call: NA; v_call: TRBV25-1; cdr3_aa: CASSWVRPGDGELFF; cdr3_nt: TGTGCCAGCAGTTGGGTCCGGCCGGGGGACGGGGAGCTGTTTTTT
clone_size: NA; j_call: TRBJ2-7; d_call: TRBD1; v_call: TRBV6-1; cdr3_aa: CASRRGQGSSYEQYF; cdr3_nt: TGTGCCAGCAGGAGGGGACAGGGATCGAGCTACGAGCAGTACTTC
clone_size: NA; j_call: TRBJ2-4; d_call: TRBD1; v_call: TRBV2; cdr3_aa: CASSARRQGAYNIQYF; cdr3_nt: TGTGCCAGCAGTGCTAGGAGACAGGGGGCTTATAACATTCAGTACTTC
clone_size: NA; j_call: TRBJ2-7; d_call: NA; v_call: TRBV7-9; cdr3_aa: CASSLGPGYEQYF; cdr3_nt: TGTGCCAGCAGCTTAGGACCCGGTTACGAGCAGTACTTC
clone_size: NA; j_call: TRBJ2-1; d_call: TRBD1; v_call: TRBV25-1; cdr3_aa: CASSEFLGTGQNEQFF; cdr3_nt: TGTGCCAGCAGTGAATTTCTCGGGACAGGTCAGAATGAGCAGTTCTTC
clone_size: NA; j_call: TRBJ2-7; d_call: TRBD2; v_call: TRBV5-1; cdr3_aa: CASSLGQGGAYEQYF; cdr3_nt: TGCGCCAGCAGCTTGGGGCAGGGAGGGGCCTACGAGCAGTACTTC
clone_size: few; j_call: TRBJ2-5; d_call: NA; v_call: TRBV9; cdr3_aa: CASSVGGRGAGETQYF; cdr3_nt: TGTGCCAGCAGCGTAGGCGGTAGGGGCGCGGGAGAGACCCAGTACTTC
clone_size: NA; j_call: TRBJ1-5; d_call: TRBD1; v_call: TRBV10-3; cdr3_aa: CAISESRQGAGQPQHF; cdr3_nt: TGTGCCATCAGTGAGTCGCGACAGGGGGCTGGGCAGCCCCAGCATTTT
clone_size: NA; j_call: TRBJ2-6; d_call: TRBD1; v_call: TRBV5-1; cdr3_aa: CASSLGQGNTGANVLTF; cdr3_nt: TGCGCCAGCAGCTTGGGACAGGGGAATACCGGGGCCAACGTCCTGACTTTC
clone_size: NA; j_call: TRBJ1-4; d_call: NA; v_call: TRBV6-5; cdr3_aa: CASRPRDFEKLFF; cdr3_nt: TGTGCCAGCAGACCTCGGGACTTTGAAAAACTGTTTTTT
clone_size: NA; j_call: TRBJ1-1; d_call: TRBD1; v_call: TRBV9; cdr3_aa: CASSTQTGIVATEAFF; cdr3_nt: TGTGCCAGCAGCACCCAGACAGGGATCGTGGCCACTGAAGCTTTCTTT
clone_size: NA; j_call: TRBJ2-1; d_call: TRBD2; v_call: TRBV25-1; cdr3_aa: CASSAWGGYNEQFF; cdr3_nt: TGTGCCAGCAGTGCCTGGGGAGGGTATAATGAGCAGTTCTTC
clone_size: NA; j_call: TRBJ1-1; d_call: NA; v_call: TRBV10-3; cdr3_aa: CAIRLRDFTEAFF; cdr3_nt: TGTGCCATCAGGCTCAGGGATTTCACTGAAGCTTTCTTT
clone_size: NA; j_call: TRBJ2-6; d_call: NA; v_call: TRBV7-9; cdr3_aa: CASSLSFQVSGANVLTF; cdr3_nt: TGTGCCAGCAGCTTATCCTTCCAGGTCTCTGGGGCCAACGTCCTGACTTTC
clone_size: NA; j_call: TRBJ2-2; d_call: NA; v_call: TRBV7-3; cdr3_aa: CASSLTLAGTGELFF; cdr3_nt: TGTGCCAGCAGCTTAACGCTGGCGGGCACCGGGGAGCTGTTTTTT
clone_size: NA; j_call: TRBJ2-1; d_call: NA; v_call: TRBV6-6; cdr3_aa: CASSYELMGYNEQFF; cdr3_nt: TGTGCCAGCAGTTACGAGTTGATGGGCTACAATGAGCAGTTCTTC
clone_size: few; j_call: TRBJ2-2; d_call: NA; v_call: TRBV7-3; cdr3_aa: CASSLRPDTWGGELFF; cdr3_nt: TGTGCCAGCAGCTTAAGGCCCGACACGTGGGGCGGGGAGCTGTTTTTT
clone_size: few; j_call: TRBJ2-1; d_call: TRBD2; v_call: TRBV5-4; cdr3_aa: CASSFSISGGTYNEQFF; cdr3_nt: TGTGCCAGCAGCTTCTCGATCAGCGGGGGCACCTACAATGAGCAGTTCTTC
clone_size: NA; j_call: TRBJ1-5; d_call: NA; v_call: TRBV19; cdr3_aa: CASSMRSAGVADQPQHF; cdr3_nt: TGTGCCAGTAGTATGAGATCGGCAGGGGTGGCAGATCAGCCCCAGCATTTT
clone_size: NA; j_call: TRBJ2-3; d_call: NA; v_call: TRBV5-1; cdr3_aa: CASSLDRLGSTDTQYF; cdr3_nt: TGCGCCAGCAGCTTGGATCGGCTAGGTAGCACAGATACGCAGTATTTT
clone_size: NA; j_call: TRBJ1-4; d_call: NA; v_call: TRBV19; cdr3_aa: CASSPARGVMWTNEKLFF; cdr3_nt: TGTGCCAGTAGTCCCGCCAGGGGTGTAATGTGGACTAATGAAAAACTGTTTTTT
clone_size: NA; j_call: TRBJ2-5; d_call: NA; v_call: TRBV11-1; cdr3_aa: CASSLGLQETQYF; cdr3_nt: TGTGCCAGCAGCTTGGGTCTCCAAGAGACCCAGTACTTC
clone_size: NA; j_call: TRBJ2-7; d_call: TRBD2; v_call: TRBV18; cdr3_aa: CASSLQDGVAGEQYF; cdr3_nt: TGTGCCAGCTCGCTTCAGGATGGGGTAGCGGGCGAGCAGTACTTC
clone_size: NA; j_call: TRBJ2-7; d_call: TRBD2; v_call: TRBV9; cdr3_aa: CASSPNRGVPYEQYF; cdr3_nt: TGTGCCAGCAGCCCAAATCGGGGGGTGCCCTACGAGCAGTACTTC
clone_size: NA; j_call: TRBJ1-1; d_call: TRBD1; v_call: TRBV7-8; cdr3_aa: CASSLVQGGGTEAFF; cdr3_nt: TGTGCCAGCAGCTTAGTCCAGGGGGGCGGCACTGAAGCTTTCTTT
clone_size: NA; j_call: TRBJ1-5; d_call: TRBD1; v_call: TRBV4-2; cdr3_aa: CASSQGGGESVRYNQPQHF; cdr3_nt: TGTGCCAGCAGCCAAGGAGGGGGCGAGTCAGTGAGATACAATCAGCCCCAGCATTTT
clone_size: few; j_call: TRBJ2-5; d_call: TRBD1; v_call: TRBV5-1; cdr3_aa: CASSLLGQGQTQYF; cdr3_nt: TGCGCCAGCAGCTTGTTGGGACAGGGTCAGACCCAGTACTTC
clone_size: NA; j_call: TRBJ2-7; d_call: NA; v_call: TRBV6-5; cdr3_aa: CASSYGGSYEQYF; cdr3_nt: TGTGCCAGCAGTTACGGGGGTTCCTACGAGCAGTACTTC
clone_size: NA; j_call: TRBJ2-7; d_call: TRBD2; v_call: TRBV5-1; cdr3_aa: CASSLRPSGYEQYF; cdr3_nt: TGCGCCAGCAGCTTGCGACCTAGCGGCTACGAGCAGTACTTC
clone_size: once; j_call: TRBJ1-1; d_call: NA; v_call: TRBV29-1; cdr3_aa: CSVEARTTEAFF; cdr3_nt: TGCAGCGTTGAAGCCAGGACGACTGAAGCTTTCTTT
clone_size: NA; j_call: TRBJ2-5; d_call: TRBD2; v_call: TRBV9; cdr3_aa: CASSVGTSVGQETQYF; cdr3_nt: TGTGCCAGCAGCGTAGGGACTAGCGTTGGGCAAGAGACCCAGTACTTC
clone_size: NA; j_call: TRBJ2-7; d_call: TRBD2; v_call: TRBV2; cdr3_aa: CASGLAETYEQYF; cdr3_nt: TGTGCCAGCGGACTAGCGGAGACCTACGAGCAGTACTTC
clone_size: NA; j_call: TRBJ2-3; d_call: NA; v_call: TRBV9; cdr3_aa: CASSIRGVSTDTQYF; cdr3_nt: TGTGCCAGCAGCATTCGTGGGGTGAGCACAGATACGCAGTATTTT
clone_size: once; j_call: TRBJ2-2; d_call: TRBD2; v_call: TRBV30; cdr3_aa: CAWSVPSGRSTGELFF; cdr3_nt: TGTGCCTGGAGTGTACCTAGCGGGAGAAGCACCGGGGAGCTGTTTTTT
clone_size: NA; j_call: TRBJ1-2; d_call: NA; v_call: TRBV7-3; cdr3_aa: CASSLNRGDGYTF; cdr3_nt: TGTGCCAGCAGCTTAAACCGCGGAGATGGCTACACCTTC
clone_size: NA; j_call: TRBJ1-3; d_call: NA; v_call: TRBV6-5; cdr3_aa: CASSITGIGNTIYF; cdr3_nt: TGTGCCAGCAGTATCACAGGGATTGGAAACACCATATATTTT
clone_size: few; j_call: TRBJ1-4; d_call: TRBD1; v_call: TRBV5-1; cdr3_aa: CASSLFGTGLNEKLFF; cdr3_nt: TGCGCCAGCAGCTTATTCGGGACAGGGCTTAATGAAAAACTGTTTTTT
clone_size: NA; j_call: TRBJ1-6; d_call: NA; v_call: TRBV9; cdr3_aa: CASSVDPRAYNSPLHF; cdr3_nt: TGTGCCAGCAGCGTAGATCCCCGAGCGTATAATTCACCCCTCCACTTT
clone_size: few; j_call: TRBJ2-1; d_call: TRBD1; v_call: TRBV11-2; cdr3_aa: CASSFLRDRDHNEQFF; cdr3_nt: TGTGCCAGCAGCTTTCTCCGGGACAGGGACCACAATGAGCAGTTCTTC
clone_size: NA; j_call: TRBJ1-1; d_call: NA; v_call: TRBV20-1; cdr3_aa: CRPTNTEAFF; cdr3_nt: TGCAGACCTACAAACACTGAAGCTTTCTTT
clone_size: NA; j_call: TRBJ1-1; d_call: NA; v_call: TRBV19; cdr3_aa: CASSVDRKTEAFF; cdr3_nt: TGTGCCAGTAGCGTAGACAGGAAAACTGAAGCTTTCTTT
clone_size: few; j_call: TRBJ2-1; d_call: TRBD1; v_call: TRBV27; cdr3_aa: CASMVLWDRGRNEQFF; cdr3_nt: TGTGCCAGCATGGTTCTTTGGGACAGGGGGCGTAATGAGCAGTTCTTC
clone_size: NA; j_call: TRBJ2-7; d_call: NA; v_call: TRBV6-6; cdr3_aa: CASSYPDGRSYEQYF; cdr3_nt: TGTGCCAGCAGTTACCCGGACGGCCGCTCCTACGAGCAGTACTTC